These 26 T cell receptor beta chains came from one sample sequenced in a study of OX40 agonist ivuxolimab in advanced cancers. Assay used: immunoSEQ multiplex PCR; TCRdb lists only in-frame clones, some missing. This repertoire shows 25,000 to 30,000 clones, approximately 84% found once; its top ten account for over 15%. Specimen: CD4+ or CD8+ T cells sorted from blood, collected in a trial of the OX40 agonist ivuxolimab. The source is an adult with an advanced solid tumor such as melanoma, head and neck, liver or kidney cancer.

The V gene is TRBV27, the J gene TRBJ2-1; no reliable D call. Trimming cost V 2 bases and J 1 base, with 12 bases left between them. The CDR3 covers 16 residues. CDR1 and CDR2 (germline): MNHEY, SMNVEV (reference sequence). CDR3 loop: CASSLGYLTSYNEQFF. CDR3 DNA: TGTGCCAGCAGTTTAGGTTACCTTACATCCTACAATGAGCAGTTCTTC.

This clone was seen a handful of times. This CDR3 is CASSPSSGGRAYEQYF. Written as DNA, the CDR3 is TGTGCCAGCAGTCCCTCGAGTGGCGGGAGGGCCTACGAGCAGTACTTC. The J gene is TRBJ2-7, the V gene TRBV6-6; 9 nucleotides align to TRBD2. J gave up 2 bases and V 5 bases, and 10 bases lay outside the gene matches. The CDR3 extends over 16 amino acids. CDR1 MNHNY and CDR2 SVGAGI come from the germline V gene (reference sequence).

The V and J genes are TRBV11-3 and TRBJ1-4, with 8 positions matching TRBD1. Germline V gives CDR1 SGHNT, CDR2 YENEEA. The CDR3 is 16 amino acids. The trim removed 4 bases at V and 7 bases at J, leaving 11 bases unmatched. CDR3 in amino acids: CASSSWVQGAGEKLFF. For the CDR3, the DNA is TGTGCCAGCAGCTCCTGGGTGCAGGGGGCAGGTGAAAAACTGTTTTTT.

The V call is TRBV4-3, the J call TRBJ1-2; TRBD1 is a possible D gene (5 bases). CDR1 and CDR2 from the germline V gene are LGHNA and YSLEER. Trimming left V 0 bases short and J 2 bases short, with 10 bases between. CDR3 length equals 15 residues. CDR3 bases: TGCGCCAGCAGCCAAGATCAGGGAGCAAACTATGGCTACACCTTC. This translates into CASSQDQGANYGYTF.

The chain couples TRBV5-1 to TRBJ2-3; perhaps TRBD1 as D (5 bases). The CDR3 length is 17 residues. The germline V gene encodes CDR1 SGHRS and CDR2 YFSETQ. V was pared by 0 bases and J by 4 bases, with 18 bases between. The CDR3 protein is CASSLGLAGLDSDTQYF. The CDR3 DNA is TGCGCCAGCAGCTTGGGTTTGGCAGGGTTAGATTCAGATACGCAGTATTTT.

The rearrangement uses TRBV10-2 and TRBJ2-7; TRBD1 or TRBD2 may be the D gene (5 bases each). This CDR3 contains 13 residues. The germline V and J ends were trimmed by 2 bases and 4 bases, with 9 bases remaining between them. The germline V gene encodes CDR1 WSHSY and CDR2 SAAADI. CDR3 nucleotide sequence: TGCGCCAGCAGTGAGGTCAGGGAGTACGAGCAGTACTTC. It encodes CASSEVREYEQYF.

The V call is TRBV5-5, the J call TRBJ1-1, with TRBD1 matching over 7 bases. Germline values: CDR1 SGHKS, CDR2 YYEKEE (reference sequence). With 3 bases clipped from V and 3 bases from J, the junction kept 2 bases outside the gene matches. The CDR3 runs to 13 residues. This chain's CDR3 is CASSYGTDTEAFF. CDR3 nucleotides: TGTGCCAGCAGCTACGGGACAGACACTGAAGCTTTCTTT. The entire variable domain, with the rest obtained from reference TRBV5-5 and TRBJ1-1, is as follows: DAGVTQSPTHLIKTRGQQVTLRCSPISGHKSVSWYQQVLGQGPQFIFQYYEKEERGRGNFPDRFSARQFPNYSSELNVNALLLGDSALYLCASSYGTDTEAFFGQGTRLTVV.

The CDR3 DNA follows: TGTGCCAGCAGCCCTAATCCCCTGACTAGCGGCTACAATGAGCAGTTCTTC. Translation gives CASSPNPLTSGYNEQFF. This chain uses TRBV7-9 with TRBJ2-1; TRBD2 matches at 9 bases. CDR3 length equals 17 residues. J was trimmed by 3 bases and V by 5 bases; bases with no gene match: 11. Germline assignment: CDR1 SEHNR and CDR2 FQNEAQ (reference sequence).

The chain uses TRBV5-1 and TRBJ2-4; 9 bases match TRBD1. There are 15 residues in the CDR3. Germline assignment: CDR1 SGHRS and CDR2 YFSETQ. The V and J ends lost 4 bases and 9 bases, in that order; junction bases with no gene match: 11. The CDR3 protein is CASSSSGQGMGIQYF. CDR3 DNA sequence: TGCGCCAGCAGCAGCTCGGGACAGGGAATGGGCATTCAGTACTTC. The whole variable domain, filled in from reference TRBV5-1 and TRBJ2-4, reads KAGVTQTPRYLIKTRGQQVTLSCSPISGHRSVSWYQQTPGQGLQFLFEYFSETQRNKGNFPGRFSGRQFSNSRSEMNVSTLELGDSALYLCASSSSGQGMGIQYFGAGTRLSVL.

This sequence joins TRBV5-1 and TRBJ2-1; 12 nucleotides match TRBD2. This CDR3 is 19 amino acids long. Germline-derived CDR1 and CDR2 are SGHRS and YFSETQ. The V and J ends lost 0 bases and 3 bases, in that order; junction bases with no gene match: 10. CDR3 loop: CASSLGSLAGGGSYNEQFF. CDR3 nucleotide sequence: TGCGCCAGCAGCTTGGGTTCACTAGCGGGGGGAGGAAGCTACAATGAGCAGTTCTTC.

The chain employs TRBV27 and TRBJ2-7; 8 nucleotides line up with TRBD1. This CDR3 has 14 amino acids. The germline V gene has CDR1 MNHEY and CDR2 SMNVEV (reference sequence). J gave up 7 bases and V 2 bases, and 7 bases lay outside the gene matches. In nucleotides, the CDR3 is TGTGCCAGCAGTTTAGGGCAGGGGGCGGGAGAGCAGTACTTC. Protein product: CASSLGQGAGEQYF.

This sequence joins TRBV7-6 and TRBJ1-1, with a weak D call TRBD1 (6 bases). Looked up from germline, CDR1 is SGHVS and CDR2 is FNYEAQ. V gave up 4 bases and J gave up 5 bases, with 17 bases separating them. The CDR3 has 15 residues. The CDR3 loop reads CASSSREGVKTEAFF. CDR3 DNA sequence: TGTGCCAGCAGCTCTAGGGAGGGGGTTAAAACTGAAGCTTTCTTT. The full variable domain, its missing parts supplied by reference TRBV7-6 and TRBJ1-1, is GAGVSQSPRYKVTKRGQDVALRCDPISGHVSLYWYRQALGQGPEFLTYFNYEAQQDKSGLPNDRFSAERPEGSISTLTIQRTEQRDSAMYRCASSSREGVKTEAFFGQGTRLTVV.

V and J are TRBV27 and TRBJ1-2; 7 bases are a match to TRBD1. V was pared by 5 bases and J by 4 bases, with 10 bases of the junction left unmatched. There are 15 residues in the CDR3. CDR1 and CDR2 (germline): MNHEY, SMNVEV (reference sequence). CDR3 sequence (DNA): TGTGCCAGCAGTGAAGCGAGGGGGCGCAGCTATGGCTACACCTTC. It is translated as CASSEARGRSYGYTF.

The gene calls are TRBV6-1 and TRBJ2-7; perhaps TRBD1 as D (5 bases). This CDR3 has 14 residues. V was trimmed by 5 bases and J by 3 bases, leaving 14 bases between them. Per germline, CDR1 MNHNS and CDR2 SASEGT. The CDR3 DNA sequence: TGTGCCAGCAGTACAGGTTCCGGATACTACGAGCAGTACTTC. Translating it yields CASSTGSGYYEQYF.

The V gene is TRBV6-1, the J gene TRBJ2-1; D gene ambiguous. V was pared by 2 bases and J by 8 bases, with 7 bases between. The length of the CDR3 is 12 residues. In germline, CDR1 is MNHNS, CDR2 SASEGT. For the CDR3, the DNA is TGTGCCAGCAGTGAACGATTCGATGAGCAGTTCTTC. Its translation: CASSERFDEQFF.

J is TRBJ2-3 and V is TRBV4-1; 8 bases are shared with TRBD2. Germline V gene lookup returns CDR1 MGHRA and CDR2 YSYEKL. The CDR3 covers 18 residues. V trimming: 2 bases; J trimming: 1 base; junction bases outside the gene matches: 11. This CDR3 reads CASSQKPPAGGRTDTQYF. For the CDR3, the DNA is TGCGCCAGCAGCCAAAAGCCCCCGGCGGGAGGCCGCACAGATACGCAGTATTTT.

The V gene is TRBV11-1, the J gene TRBJ1-4; TRBD1 matches 9 bases. The CDR3 sequence is 15 residues long. Germline loops: CDR1 SGHAT, CDR2 FQDESV (reference sequence). Unmatched junction bases numbered 9, after V lost 5 bases and J lost 8 bases. This chain's CDR3 is CASSDRDRVREKLFF. The CDR3 nucleotides are TGTGCCAGCAGCGACCGGGACAGGGTGCGGGAAAAACTGTTTTTT.

The V and J genes are TRBV29-1 and TRBJ1-2; 9 bases agree with TRBD1. This CDR3 comprises 13 residues. The J segment lost 2 bases and the V segment lost 6 bases, leaving 4 bases of the junction unmatched. Germline V CDR1 and CDR2: SQVTM, ANQGSEA. CDR3: CSVRTGENYGYTF. CDR3 sequence (DNA): TGCAGCGTACGGACAGGGGAAAACTATGGCTACACCTTC.

The chain is built from TRBV27 and TRBJ1-4; no definite D call. This CDR3 is 15 amino acids long. The germline gives CDR1 MNHEY, CDR2 SMNVEV (reference sequence). V was clipped by 6 bases and J by 0 bases, with 11 bases between them. The DNA of the CDR3 is TGTGCCAGCAGATCCATCGCCGCAACTAATGAAAAACTGTTTTTT. Its protein is CASRSIAATNEKLFF.

The chain employs TRBV29-1 and TRBJ2-1; D is perhaps TRBD2 (6 bases). Germline V gene data show CDR1 as SQVTM and CDR2 as ANQGSEA. This CDR3 contains 12 residues. Deletions cut 5 bases from V and 4 bases from J, with 9 bases between. CDR3 bases: TGCAGCGTTATGGAGGGATACAATGAGCAGTTCTTC. It encodes CSVMEGYNEQFF.

V and J are TRBV5-1 and TRBJ2-7; D is unclear. Germline values: CDR1 SGHRS, CDR2 YFSETQ. V shed 0 bases and J shed 3 bases, with 7 bases lying between them. The CDR3 is 13 amino acids. CDR3 amino acids: CASSLVGDYEQYF. The CDR3 nucleotides read TGCGCCAGCAGCTTGGTTGGGGACTACGAGCAGTACTTC.

This clone has just one count. This rearrangement joins TRBV6-6 to TRBJ1-4; D perhaps matches TRBD1 (6 bases). The V end was cut by 2 bases, the J end by 4 bases, with 11 bases between. The CDR3 is made up of 15 amino acids. Germline V gene data show CDR1 as MNHNY and CDR2 as SVGAGI (reference sequence). In nucleotides, the CDR3 is TGTGCCAGCAGTTACGAGGGGGTTGGTAATGAAAAACTGTTTTTT. This translates into CASSYEGVGNEKLFF.

This clone showed up just a few times. The chain joins TRBV15 to TRBJ1-4, with 7 bases that match TRBD1. Trimming cost V 0 bases and J 4 bases; bases outside gene matches: 2. The germline V gene encodes CDR1 LNHNV and CDR2 YYDKDF (reference sequence). The CDR3 contains 15 residues. CDR3 amino acids: CATSREGDSNEKLFF. The CDR3 DNA reads as TGTGCCACCAGCAGAGAAGGGGACAGTAATGAAAAACTGTTTTTT.

This clone has only one observation. The gene calls are TRBV9 and TRBJ2-1; D remains unclear. The V end lost 0 bases, the J end lost 8 bases, and 6 bases lay between the germline ends. CDR1 SGDLS and CDR2 YYNGEE come from the germline V gene. The length of the CDR3 is 12 residues. CDR3: CASSVAHDEQFF. The CDR3 bases are TGTGCCAGCAGCGTAGCCCACGATGAGCAGTTCTTC. The full variable domain, completed using reference TRBV9 and TRBJ2-1, is DSGVTQTPKHLITATGQRVTLRCSPRSGDLSVYWYQQSLDQGLQFLIQYYNGEERAKGNILERFSAQQFPDLHSELNLSSLELGDSALYFCASSVAHDEQFFGPGTRLTVL.

This clone came up once. The chain employs TRBV9 and TRBJ1-2; D ambiguous. Germline CDR1 and CDR2: SGDLS and YYNGEE. Between the trimmed V and J ends, which lost 0 bases and 0 bases, there was a span of 3 bases. There are 13 residues in the CDR3. CDR3 in amino acids: CASSVVSNYGYTF. The CDR3 DNA sequence: TGTGCCAGCAGCGTAGTGTCTAACTATGGCTACACCTTC. Full variable domain (rest looked up from reference TRBV9 and TRBJ1-2): DSGVTQTPKHLITATGQRVTLRCSPRSGDLSVYWYQQSLDQGLQFLIQYYNGEERAKGNILERFSAQQFPDLHSELNLSSLELGDSALYFCASSVVSNYGYTFGSGTRLTVV.

The CDR3 DNA reads as TGTGCCAGTAGTATAGAGTATGGCTACACCTTC. It yields the protein CASSIEYGYTF. The chain is built from TRBV19 and TRBJ1-2; the D is unclear. Trimming cost V 0 bases and J 5 bases, with 1 base left between them. This CDR3 region has 11 residues. CDR1 is LNHDA and CDR2 is SQIVND in the germline V gene (reference sequence).